One sample yielded the 12 T cell receptor beta chains listed below, sequenced in a study of beta chain features in type 1 diabetes. Expressed TCRB transcripts were sequenced after all isolated RNA was converted to cDNA. Repertoires were generated with immunoSEQ multiplex PCR, while TCRdb's copy carries only in-frame clones and drops some. The table has about 140,000 clones, 6.9% seen once. Sequencing used central memory CD4+ T cells from blood. The receptors come from a woman aged 30 to 39 in good health.

V is TRBV7-6 and J is TRBJ2-7; 9 bases match TRBD1. Per germline, CDR1 SGHVS and CDR2 FNYEAQ. V was clipped by 5 bases and J by 6 bases; unmatched bases: 11. This CDR3 region has 15 residues. DNA of the CDR3: TGTGCCAGCAGCCCGACTCCGGGACAGGGAACCGAGCAGTACTTC. Translation: CASSPTPGQGTEQYF.

This clone has more than one count but fewer than ten. V and J are TRBV11-3 and TRBJ2-1; TRBD2 matches 10 bases. The CDR3 sequence is 16 residues long. The V segment lost 0 bases and the J segment 4 bases; nucleotides outside the gene matches: 3. Germline CDR1 is SGHNT and CDR2 is YENEEA. CDR3 sequence reads: CASSLDTSGKYNEQFF. CDR3 DNA sequence: TGTGCCAGCAGCTTAGACACTAGCGGGAAATACAATGAGCAGTTCTTC.

Many counts were recorded for this clone. The chain links TRBV4-3 to TRBJ2-3; the match to TRBD2 covers 8 bases. Germline CDR1 and CDR2: LGHNA and YSLEER. Losses at the gene ends were 4 bases for V and 3 bases for J; bases not matched to a gene: 3. The CDR3 totals 14 residues. In nucleotides, the CDR3 is TGCGCCAGCAGCCGAGCGGGAGCAACAGATACGCAGTATTTT. Its protein product is CASSRAGATDTQYF.

This clone was seen only a few times. This chain connects TRBV7-9 to TRBJ1-1; TRBD1 might be the D (5 bases). This CDR3 is built from 13 residues. The V gene lost 5 bases and the J gene lost 7 bases, with 14 bases spanning the gap. Germline V gene lookup returns CDR1 SEHNR and CDR2 FQNEAQ (reference sequence). The CDR3 loop is CASSPPTALEAFF. CDR3 nucleotides: TGTGCCAGCAGCCCCCCGACAGCACTTGAAGCTTTCTTT.

In its sample, this clone was seen a few times. The chain carries TRBV30 and TRBJ2-3, with a tentative D call TRBD2 (7 bases). V was clipped by 8 bases and J by 0 bases, with 21 bases between them. Germline V gene sequence: CDR1 GTSNPN, CDR2 SVGIG (reference sequence). The length of the CDR3 is 16 residues. The CDR3 sequence: CAGDRRGGGSTDTQYF. The CDR3 bases are TGTGCCGGGGACCGTAGGGGGGGAGGGAGCACAGATACGCAGTATTTT.

CDR3 nucleotides: TGTGCCAGCAGCTTAGAGGGGGCAGGTGGGGCCAACGTCCTGACTTTC. Translating it yields CASSLEGAGGANVLTF. V gene TRBV7-2 combines with J gene TRBJ2-6; 7 bases map to TRBD1. CDR1 is SGHTA, CDR2 FQGNSA, per germline. Unmatched junction bases numbered 3, after V lost 1 base and J lost 3 bases. CDR3 length equals 16 residues.

This clone was detected a few times. The rearrangement joins TRBV5-4 to TRBJ2-5, with a possible D match to TRBD2 (6 bases). The J call may be in error: the DNA end matches TRBJ2-7 better. In germline, CDR1 is SGHNT, CDR2 YYREEE (reference sequence). There are 14 residues in the CDR3. The CDR3 nucleotides read TGTGCCAGCAGCTTGGTTGGCGGGGCCTACGAGCAGTACTTC. Amino acid sequence: CASSLVGGAYEQYF.

V usage is TRBV14 and J usage is TRBJ2-1; 7 bases agree with TRBD1. This CDR3 is 14 amino acids long. J was trimmed by 7 bases and V by 6 bases; bases with no gene match: 9. Germline CDR1 SGHDN, CDR2 FVKESK. DNA of the CDR3: TGTGCCAGCAGGGGACCGGGACAGCAAAATGAGCAGTTCTTC. Encoded protein: CASRGPGQQNEQFF.

V and J are TRBV27 and TRBJ1-2; TRBD1 is a possible D gene (5 bases). V was clipped by 4 bases and J by 1 base, with 7 bases between them. The CDR3 has 13 residues. Germline V CDR1 and CDR2: MNHEY, SMNVEV (reference sequence). This CDR3 reads CASSYQGNYGYTF. The CDR3, as DNA: TGTGCCAGCAGTTATCAGGGTAACTATGGCTACACCTTC.

The genes are TRBV6-5 and TRBJ2-7; 10 bases line up with TRBD1. CDR1 and CDR2 (germline): MNHEY, SVGAGI. J gave up 2 bases and V 6 bases, and 7 bases lay outside the gene matches. The CDR3 has 15 residues. In DNA, the CDR3 is TGTGCCAGCAGCCCCGGGACAGGGGACGCCTACGAGCAGTACTTC. This codes for CASSPGTGDAYEQYF.

This clone was counted many times. The junction departs from germline at one end; a sequencing error may be responsible. The chain employs TRBV7-9 and TRBJ1-4; a weak D match, TRBD1 (6 bases). CDR3 length equals 12 residues. Germline-derived CDR1 and CDR2 are SEHNR and FQNEAQ (reference sequence). The DNA of the CDR3 is TGTGCCAGCAGCTTAGGAAGAGGGACAAGGATTTTT. Translated, it gives CASSLGRGTRIF.

Many counts were recorded for this clone. This sequence joins TRBV9 and TRBJ2-7, with TRBD2 identical over 10 bases. The CDR3 spans 14 residues. V was pared by 1 base and J by 5 bases, with 3 bases of the junction left unmatched. CDR1 is SGDLS and CDR2 is YYNGEE in the germline V gene. The CDR3 region has the DNA TGTGCCAGCAGCGTATCGCTAGCGGGAGACGAGCAGTACTTC. Translation gives CASSVSLAGDEQYF.